What follows are 16 T cell receptor beta chains derived from one specimen sequenced in a study of blood T cell repertoires in COVID-19. The repertoire was sequenced with immunoSEQ multiplex PCR; TCRdb's copy has only in-frame clones and lacks some. The sample comprises about 140,000 clones, over 80% of which are singletons, and about 1.4% rests with the top ten. Sequencing was performed on peripheral blood. The origin of the receptors is a human donor in a cohort sampled during active COVID-19.

The J gene is TRBJ1-1, the V gene TRBV7-2; 9 bases are a match to TRBD1. V lost 3 bases and J lost 5; bases outside the gene matches: 7. This CDR3 contains 15 residues. The germline V gene encodes CDR1 SGHTA and CDR2 FQGNSA. The CDR3 DNA follows: TGTGCCAGCAGCTTTTTGGGACAGGGAGGAACTGAAGCTTTCTTT. Encoded protein: CASSFLGQGGTEAFF.

V gene TRBV19 combines with J gene TRBJ1-1; D may be TRBD1 (5 bases). The CDR3 is 16 residues long. Germline V gene data show CDR1 as LNHDA and CDR2 as SQIVND (reference sequence). V was shortened by 3 bases and J by 2 bases, with 16 bases between the two germline ends. The CDR3 is CASSIGGVRGNTEAFF. DNA of the CDR3: TGTGCCAGTAGTATTGGGGGGGTACGGGGAAACACTGAAGCTTTCTTT.

V and J are TRBV12-5 and TRBJ1-1; maybe TRBD1 (5 bases). Germline CDR1 is LGHNT and CDR2 is FRNRAP. This CDR3 has 13 residues. Trimming pared 6 bases from V and 0 bases from J, leaving 8 bases between. In DNA, the CDR3 is TGTGCTAGTGGGATACAGGTGAACACTGAAGCTTTCTTT. This codes for CASGIQVNTEAFF.

The sample holds a few counts of this clone. The chain joins TRBV5-8 to TRBJ2-5; 8 bases line up with TRBD1. J lost 2 bases, V lost 3 bases, and 3 bases had no gene match. This CDR3 has 14 residues. Germline CDR1 SGHTS, CDR2 YDEGEE. In DNA, the CDR3 is TGTGCCAGCAGCTCCTGGACAGGGCAAGAGACCCAGTACTTC. Encoded protein: CASSSWTGQETQYF.

This clone was found once. V is TRBV29-1 and J is TRBJ2-2, with a weak D call TRBD1 (6 bases). Germline CDR1 is SQVTM and CDR2 is ANQGSEA. The CDR3 has 12 residues. The CDR3 loop reads CSVAGVAGELFF. The CDR3 nucleotides read TGCAGTGTGGCAGGGGTTGCCGGGGAGCTGTTTTTT.

J is TRBJ1-2 and V is TRBV6-6, with TRBD1 matching over 9 bases. The length of the CDR3 is 14 residues. V was clipped by 7 bases and J by 1 base; unmatched bases: 4. CDR1 and CDR2 from the germline V gene are MNHNY and SVGAGI (reference sequence). The CDR3 DNA is TGTGCCAGCACTAAGACAGGGGGTAACTATGGCTACACCTTC. It specifies CASTKTGGNYGYTF.

The chain recombines TRBV7-8 with TRBJ2-1; TRBD1 might be the D (5 bases). Trimming pared 5 bases from V and 6 bases from J, leaving 14 bases between. Germline V gene sequence: CDR1 SGHVS, CDR2 FQNEAQ. The CDR3 runs 14 residues. The chain's CDR3 is CASSLGIRGNEQFF. DNA of the CDR3: TGTGCCAGCAGCCTAGGGATAAGGGGCAATGAGCAGTTCTTC.

This clone turned up a few times. The V and J genes are TRBV5-6 and TRBJ2-3, with 13 bases identical to TRBD2. Looked up from germline, CDR1 is SGHDT and CDR2 is YYEEEE. Trimming removed 4 bases from V and 4 bases from J; junction bases left unmatched: 12. The length of the CDR3 is 18 residues. This CDR3 is CASSLRLAGGGRADTQYF. CDR3 nucleotide sequence: TGTGCCAGCAGCCTAAGACTAGCGGGAGGTGGTCGGGCAGATACGCAGTATTTT.

The count of this clone is one. The chain is built from TRBV28 and TRBJ2-1; 7 bases line up with TRBD2. CDR3 length: 14 residues. Trimming removed 6 bases from V and 10 bases from J; junction bases left unmatched: 12. Per germline, CDR1 MDHEN and CDR2 SYDVKM. The CDR3 here is CASRGGSAGIEQFF. Written as DNA, the CDR3 is TGTGCCAGCAGGGGAGGGTCCGCGGGGATCGAGCAGTTCTTC.

This clone was detected a few times. This chain uses TRBV7-8 with TRBJ1-2, with a weak D call TRBD1 (5 bases). The germline gives CDR1 SGHVS, CDR2 FQNEAQ. With 4 bases removed from V and 5 bases from J, the gap between germline ends came to 11 bases. The CDR3 is made up of 13 amino acids. CDR3 nucleotides: TGTGCCAGCAGCTCCCGCGGGGGGTATGGCTACACCTTC. It translates to CASSSRGGYGYTF.

The chain couples TRBV6-5 to TRBJ1-1; weak D call: TRBD1 (5 bases). The ends were cut back, 0 bases at V and 1 base at J, with 9 bases in the middle. CDR1 is MNHEY and CDR2 is SVGAGI in the germline V gene. This CDR3 region has 15 residues. The chain's CDR3 is CASSYSRTRNTEAFF. The CDR3 DNA sequence: TGTGCCAGCAGTTACTCGAGGACACGGAACACTGAAGCTTTCTTT.

This chain connects TRBV18 to TRBJ1-3, with 7 bases matching TRBD1. Trimming cost V 5 bases and J 0 bases; bases outside gene matches: 7. Per the germline V gene, CDR1 is KGHSH and CDR2 is LQKENI. The CDR3 sequence is 16 residues long. Here the CDR3 DNA reads TGTGCCAGCTCAGCGGCCGGACAGGCCTCTGGAAACACCATATATTTT. Translated: CASSAAGQASGNTIYF.

CDR3 region: CASSTLRAGTGYEQYF. The CDR3, as DNA: TGTGCCAGCAGCACCCTCAGGGCGGGGACAGGCTACGAGCAGTACTTC. V is TRBV21-1 and J is TRBJ2-7; the D segment call TRBD1 is taken from the table without a DNA check. TRBV21-1 is an annotated pseudogene. CDR3 length: 16 residues.

CDR3 loop: CASSPGGGYQETQYF. The CDR3 bases are TGTGCCAGCAGCCCCGGGGGGGGTTACCAAGAGACCCAGTACTTC. This chain uses TRBV11-2 with TRBJ2-5, with 8 bases matching TRBD2. Per germline, CDR1 SGHAT and CDR2 FQNNGV. The CDR3 sequence is 15 residues long. With 5 bases clipped from V and 0 bases from J, the junction kept 5 bases outside the gene matches.

V gene TRBV5-1 combines with J gene TRBJ1-1; D unclear. V lost 1 base and J lost 4, with 11 bases in between. CDR1 and CDR2 (germline): SGHRS, YFSETQ. The CDR3 loop spans 14 amino acids. CDR3 sequence: CASSLHPGSTEAFF. CDR3 DNA sequence: TGCGCCAGCAGCTTGCATCCGGGATCCACTGAAGCTTTCTTT. Full variable domain (rest looked up from reference TRBV5-1 and TRBJ1-1): KAGVTQTPRYLIKTRGQQVTLSCSPISGHRSVSWYQQTPGQGLQFLFEYFSETQRNKGNFPGRFSGRQFSNSRSEMNVSTLELGDSALYLCASSLHPGSTEAFFGQGTRLTVV.

This chain connects TRBV7-3 to TRBJ2-5; a possible D gene is TRBD2 (5 bases). The CDR3 has 14 amino acids. Trimming shortened V by 2 bases and J by 0 bases, and 7 bases separated the two germline ends. CDR1 SGHTA and CDR2 FQGTGA come from the germline V gene. As DNA, the CDR3 is TGTGCCAGCAGCTTAGGAGCGGACCAAGAGACCCAGTACTTC. Its translation: CASSLGADQETQYF.